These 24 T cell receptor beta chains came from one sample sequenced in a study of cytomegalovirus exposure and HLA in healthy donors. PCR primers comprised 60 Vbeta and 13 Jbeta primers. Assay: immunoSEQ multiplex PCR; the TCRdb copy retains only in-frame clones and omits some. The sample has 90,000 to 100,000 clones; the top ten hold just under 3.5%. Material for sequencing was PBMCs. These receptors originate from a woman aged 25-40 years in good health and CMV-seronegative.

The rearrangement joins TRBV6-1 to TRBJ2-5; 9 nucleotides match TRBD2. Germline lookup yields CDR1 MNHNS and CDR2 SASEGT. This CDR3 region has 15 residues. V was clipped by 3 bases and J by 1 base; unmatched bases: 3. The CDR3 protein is CASSEVAGAQETQYF. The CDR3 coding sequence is TGTGCCAGCAGTGAGGTAGCGGGGGCCCAAGAGACCCAGTACTTC.

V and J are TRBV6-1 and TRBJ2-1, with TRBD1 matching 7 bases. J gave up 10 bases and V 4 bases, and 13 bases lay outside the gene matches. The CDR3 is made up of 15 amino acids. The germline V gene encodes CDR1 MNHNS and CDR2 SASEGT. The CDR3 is CASSASGTAASEQFF. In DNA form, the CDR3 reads TGTGCCAGCAGTGCGTCCGGGACAGCTGCTTCCGAGCAGTTCTTC.

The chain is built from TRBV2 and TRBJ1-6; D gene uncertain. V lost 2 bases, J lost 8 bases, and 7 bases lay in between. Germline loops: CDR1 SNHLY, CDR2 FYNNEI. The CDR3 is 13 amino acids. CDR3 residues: CASSEMRDSPLHF. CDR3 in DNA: TGTGCCAGCAGTGAAATGCGGGATTCACCCCTCCACTTT.

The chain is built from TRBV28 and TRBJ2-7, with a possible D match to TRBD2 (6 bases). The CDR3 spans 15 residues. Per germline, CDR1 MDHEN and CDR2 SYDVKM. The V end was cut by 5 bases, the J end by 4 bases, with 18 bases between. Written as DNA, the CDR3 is TGTGCCAGCAGTCCTGGGACTTCGCTCAGATACGAGCAGTACTTC. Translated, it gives CASSPGTSLRYEQYF.

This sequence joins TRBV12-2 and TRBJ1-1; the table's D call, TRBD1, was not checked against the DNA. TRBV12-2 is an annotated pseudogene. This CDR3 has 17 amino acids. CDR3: CASRPASETGTNTEAFF. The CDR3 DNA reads TGTGCAAGTCGCCCAGCTTCTGAGACAGGTACGAACACTGAAGCTTTCTTT.

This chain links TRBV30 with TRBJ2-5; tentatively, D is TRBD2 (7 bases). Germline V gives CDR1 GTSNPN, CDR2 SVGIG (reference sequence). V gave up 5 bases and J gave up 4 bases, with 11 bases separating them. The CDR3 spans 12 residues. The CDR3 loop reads CAWRGARETQYF. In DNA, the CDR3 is TGTGCCTGGCGGGGGGCCCGAGAGACCCAGTACTTC.

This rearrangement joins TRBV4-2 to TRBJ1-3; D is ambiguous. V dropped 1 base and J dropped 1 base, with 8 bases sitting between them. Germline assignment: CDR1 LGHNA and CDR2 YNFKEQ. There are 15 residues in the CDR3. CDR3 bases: TGTGCCAGCAGCCAAGGACCGGGGTCTGGAAACACCATATATTTT. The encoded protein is CASSQGPGSGNTIYF.

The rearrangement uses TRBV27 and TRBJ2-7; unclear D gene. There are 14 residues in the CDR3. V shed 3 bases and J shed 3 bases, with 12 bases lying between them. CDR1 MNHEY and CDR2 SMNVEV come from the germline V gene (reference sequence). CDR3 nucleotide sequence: TGTGCCAGCAGTTTCTCTACGTCAGGCTACGAGCAGTACTTC. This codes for CASSFSTSGYEQYF.

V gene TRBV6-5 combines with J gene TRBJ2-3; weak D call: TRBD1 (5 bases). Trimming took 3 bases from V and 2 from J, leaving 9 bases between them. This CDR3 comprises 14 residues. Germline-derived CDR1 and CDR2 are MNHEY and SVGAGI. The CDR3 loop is CASSYDSPTDTQYF. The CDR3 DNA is TGTGCCAGCAGTTATGACAGCCCCACAGATACGCAGTATTTT.

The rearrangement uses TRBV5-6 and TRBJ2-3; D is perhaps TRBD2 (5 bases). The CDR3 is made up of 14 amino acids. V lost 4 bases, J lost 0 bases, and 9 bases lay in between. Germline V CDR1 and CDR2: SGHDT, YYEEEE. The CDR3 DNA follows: TGTGCCAGCAGCCTCCAGCGGAGCACAGATACGCAGTATTTT. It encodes CASSLQRSTDTQYF.

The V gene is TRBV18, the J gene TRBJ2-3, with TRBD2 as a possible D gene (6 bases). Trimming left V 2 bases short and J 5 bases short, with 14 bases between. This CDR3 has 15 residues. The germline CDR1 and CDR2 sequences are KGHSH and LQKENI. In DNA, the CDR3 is TGTGCCAGCTCACCAGCGGGACCCCACAGAGATACGCAGTATTTT. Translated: CASSPAGPHRDTQYF.

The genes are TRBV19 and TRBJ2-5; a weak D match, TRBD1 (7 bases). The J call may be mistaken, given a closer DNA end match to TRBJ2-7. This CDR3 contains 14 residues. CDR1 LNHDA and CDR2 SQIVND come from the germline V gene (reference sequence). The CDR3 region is CASSSDREAYEQYF. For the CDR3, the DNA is TGTGCCAGTAGTAGCGACAGGGAGGCCTACGAGCAGTACTTC.

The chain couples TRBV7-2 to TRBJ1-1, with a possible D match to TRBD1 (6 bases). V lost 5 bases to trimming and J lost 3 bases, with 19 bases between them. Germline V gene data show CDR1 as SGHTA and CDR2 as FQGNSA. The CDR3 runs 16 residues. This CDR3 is CASSRRGGTTYTEAFF. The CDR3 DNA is TGTGCCAGCAGCCGTCGGGGTGGGACAACGTACACTGAAGCTTTCTTT.

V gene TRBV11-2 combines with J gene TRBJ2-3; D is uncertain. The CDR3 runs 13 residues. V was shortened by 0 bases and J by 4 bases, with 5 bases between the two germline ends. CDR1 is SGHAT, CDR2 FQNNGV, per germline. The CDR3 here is CASSLDQADTQYF. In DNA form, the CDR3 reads TGTGCCAGCAGCTTAGATCAGGCAGATACGCAGTATTTT.

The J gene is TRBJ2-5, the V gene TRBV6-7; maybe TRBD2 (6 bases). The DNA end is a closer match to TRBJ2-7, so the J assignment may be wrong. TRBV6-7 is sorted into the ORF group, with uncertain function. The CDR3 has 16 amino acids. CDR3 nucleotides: TGTGCCAGCATGGGTGGTAGCGGACTTCACTCCTACGAGCAGTACTTC. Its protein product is CASMGGSGLHSYEQYF.

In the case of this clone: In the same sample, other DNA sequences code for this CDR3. This chain's CDR3 is CASTSVYGYTF. The DNA of the CDR3 is TGTGCCAGTACAAGCGTCTATGGCTACACCTTC. The rearrangement links TRBV28 to TRBJ1-2; D is undetermined. V shed 9 bases and J shed 4 bases, with 9 bases lying between them. Germline V gene data show CDR1 as MDHEN and CDR2 as SYDVKM. The CDR3 has 11 residues.

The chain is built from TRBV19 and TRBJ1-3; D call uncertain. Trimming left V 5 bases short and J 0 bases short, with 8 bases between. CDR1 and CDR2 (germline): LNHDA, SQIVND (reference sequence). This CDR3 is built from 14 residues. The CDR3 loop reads CASSPSFSGNTIYF. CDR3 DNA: TGTGCCAGTAGTCCGTCCTTCTCTGGAAACACCATATATTTT.

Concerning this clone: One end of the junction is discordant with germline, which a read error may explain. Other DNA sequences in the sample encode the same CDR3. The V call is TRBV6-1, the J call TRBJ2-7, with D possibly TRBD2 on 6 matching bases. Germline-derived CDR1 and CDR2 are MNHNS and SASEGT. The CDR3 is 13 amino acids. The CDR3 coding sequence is TGCGCCAGCAGTGGACGACTAGACTACGAGCAGTACTTC. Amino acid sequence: CASSGRLDYEQYF.

CDR3 in DNA: TGCGCCAGCAGCCCGGGACAGGGGCTAGCCGGGGAGCTGTTTTTT. Translating gives CASSPGQGLAGELFF. V is TRBV4-1 and J is TRBJ2-2, with 10 bases matching TRBD1. The V gene's germline CDR1 is MGHRA and CDR2 YSYEKL. With 4 bases clipped from V and 6 bases from J, the junction kept 5 bases outside the gene matches. CDR3 length: 15 residues.

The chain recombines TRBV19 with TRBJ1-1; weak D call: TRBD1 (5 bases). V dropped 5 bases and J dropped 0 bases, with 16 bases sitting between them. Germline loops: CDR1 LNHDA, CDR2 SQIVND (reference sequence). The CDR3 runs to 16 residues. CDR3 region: CASSLQGRRMNTEAFF. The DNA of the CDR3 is TGTGCCAGTAGTTTGCAGGGAAGAAGAATGAACACTGAAGCTTTCTTT.

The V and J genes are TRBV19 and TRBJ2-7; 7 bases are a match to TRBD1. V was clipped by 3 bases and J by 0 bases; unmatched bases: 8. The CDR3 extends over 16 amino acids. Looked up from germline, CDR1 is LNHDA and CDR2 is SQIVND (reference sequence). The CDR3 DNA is TGTGCCAGTAGTATGGGACCGACAGGGAGCTCCTACGAGCAGTACTTC. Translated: CASSMGPTGSSYEQYF.

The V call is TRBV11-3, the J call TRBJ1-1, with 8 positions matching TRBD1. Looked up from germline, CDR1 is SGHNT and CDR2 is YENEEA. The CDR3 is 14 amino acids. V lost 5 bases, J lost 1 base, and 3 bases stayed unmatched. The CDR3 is CASSRGQGNTEAFF. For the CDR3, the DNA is TGTGCCAGCAGCCGAGGACAGGGGAACACTGAAGCTTTCTTT. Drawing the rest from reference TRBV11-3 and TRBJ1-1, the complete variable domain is EAGVVQSPRYKIIEKKQPVAFWCNPISGHNTLYWYLQNLGQGPELLIRYENEEAVDDSQLPKDRFSAERLKGVDSTLKIQPAELGDSAVYLCASSRGQGNTEAFFGQGTRLTVV.

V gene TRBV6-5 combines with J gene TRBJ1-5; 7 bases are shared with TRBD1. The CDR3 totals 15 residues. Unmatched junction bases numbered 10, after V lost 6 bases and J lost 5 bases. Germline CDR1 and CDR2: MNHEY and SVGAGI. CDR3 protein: CASSQTGMEHQPQHF. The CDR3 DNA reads TGTGCCAGCAGCCAGACAGGGATGGAACATCAGCCCCAGCATTTT.

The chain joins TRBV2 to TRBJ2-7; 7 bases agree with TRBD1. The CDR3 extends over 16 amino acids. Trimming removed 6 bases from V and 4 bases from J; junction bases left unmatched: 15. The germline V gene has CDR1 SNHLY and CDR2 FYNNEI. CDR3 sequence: CASRDRSTSLRYEQYF. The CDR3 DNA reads TGTGCCAGCAGGGACAGGAGCACCTCCCTCCGTTACGAGCAGTACTTC.